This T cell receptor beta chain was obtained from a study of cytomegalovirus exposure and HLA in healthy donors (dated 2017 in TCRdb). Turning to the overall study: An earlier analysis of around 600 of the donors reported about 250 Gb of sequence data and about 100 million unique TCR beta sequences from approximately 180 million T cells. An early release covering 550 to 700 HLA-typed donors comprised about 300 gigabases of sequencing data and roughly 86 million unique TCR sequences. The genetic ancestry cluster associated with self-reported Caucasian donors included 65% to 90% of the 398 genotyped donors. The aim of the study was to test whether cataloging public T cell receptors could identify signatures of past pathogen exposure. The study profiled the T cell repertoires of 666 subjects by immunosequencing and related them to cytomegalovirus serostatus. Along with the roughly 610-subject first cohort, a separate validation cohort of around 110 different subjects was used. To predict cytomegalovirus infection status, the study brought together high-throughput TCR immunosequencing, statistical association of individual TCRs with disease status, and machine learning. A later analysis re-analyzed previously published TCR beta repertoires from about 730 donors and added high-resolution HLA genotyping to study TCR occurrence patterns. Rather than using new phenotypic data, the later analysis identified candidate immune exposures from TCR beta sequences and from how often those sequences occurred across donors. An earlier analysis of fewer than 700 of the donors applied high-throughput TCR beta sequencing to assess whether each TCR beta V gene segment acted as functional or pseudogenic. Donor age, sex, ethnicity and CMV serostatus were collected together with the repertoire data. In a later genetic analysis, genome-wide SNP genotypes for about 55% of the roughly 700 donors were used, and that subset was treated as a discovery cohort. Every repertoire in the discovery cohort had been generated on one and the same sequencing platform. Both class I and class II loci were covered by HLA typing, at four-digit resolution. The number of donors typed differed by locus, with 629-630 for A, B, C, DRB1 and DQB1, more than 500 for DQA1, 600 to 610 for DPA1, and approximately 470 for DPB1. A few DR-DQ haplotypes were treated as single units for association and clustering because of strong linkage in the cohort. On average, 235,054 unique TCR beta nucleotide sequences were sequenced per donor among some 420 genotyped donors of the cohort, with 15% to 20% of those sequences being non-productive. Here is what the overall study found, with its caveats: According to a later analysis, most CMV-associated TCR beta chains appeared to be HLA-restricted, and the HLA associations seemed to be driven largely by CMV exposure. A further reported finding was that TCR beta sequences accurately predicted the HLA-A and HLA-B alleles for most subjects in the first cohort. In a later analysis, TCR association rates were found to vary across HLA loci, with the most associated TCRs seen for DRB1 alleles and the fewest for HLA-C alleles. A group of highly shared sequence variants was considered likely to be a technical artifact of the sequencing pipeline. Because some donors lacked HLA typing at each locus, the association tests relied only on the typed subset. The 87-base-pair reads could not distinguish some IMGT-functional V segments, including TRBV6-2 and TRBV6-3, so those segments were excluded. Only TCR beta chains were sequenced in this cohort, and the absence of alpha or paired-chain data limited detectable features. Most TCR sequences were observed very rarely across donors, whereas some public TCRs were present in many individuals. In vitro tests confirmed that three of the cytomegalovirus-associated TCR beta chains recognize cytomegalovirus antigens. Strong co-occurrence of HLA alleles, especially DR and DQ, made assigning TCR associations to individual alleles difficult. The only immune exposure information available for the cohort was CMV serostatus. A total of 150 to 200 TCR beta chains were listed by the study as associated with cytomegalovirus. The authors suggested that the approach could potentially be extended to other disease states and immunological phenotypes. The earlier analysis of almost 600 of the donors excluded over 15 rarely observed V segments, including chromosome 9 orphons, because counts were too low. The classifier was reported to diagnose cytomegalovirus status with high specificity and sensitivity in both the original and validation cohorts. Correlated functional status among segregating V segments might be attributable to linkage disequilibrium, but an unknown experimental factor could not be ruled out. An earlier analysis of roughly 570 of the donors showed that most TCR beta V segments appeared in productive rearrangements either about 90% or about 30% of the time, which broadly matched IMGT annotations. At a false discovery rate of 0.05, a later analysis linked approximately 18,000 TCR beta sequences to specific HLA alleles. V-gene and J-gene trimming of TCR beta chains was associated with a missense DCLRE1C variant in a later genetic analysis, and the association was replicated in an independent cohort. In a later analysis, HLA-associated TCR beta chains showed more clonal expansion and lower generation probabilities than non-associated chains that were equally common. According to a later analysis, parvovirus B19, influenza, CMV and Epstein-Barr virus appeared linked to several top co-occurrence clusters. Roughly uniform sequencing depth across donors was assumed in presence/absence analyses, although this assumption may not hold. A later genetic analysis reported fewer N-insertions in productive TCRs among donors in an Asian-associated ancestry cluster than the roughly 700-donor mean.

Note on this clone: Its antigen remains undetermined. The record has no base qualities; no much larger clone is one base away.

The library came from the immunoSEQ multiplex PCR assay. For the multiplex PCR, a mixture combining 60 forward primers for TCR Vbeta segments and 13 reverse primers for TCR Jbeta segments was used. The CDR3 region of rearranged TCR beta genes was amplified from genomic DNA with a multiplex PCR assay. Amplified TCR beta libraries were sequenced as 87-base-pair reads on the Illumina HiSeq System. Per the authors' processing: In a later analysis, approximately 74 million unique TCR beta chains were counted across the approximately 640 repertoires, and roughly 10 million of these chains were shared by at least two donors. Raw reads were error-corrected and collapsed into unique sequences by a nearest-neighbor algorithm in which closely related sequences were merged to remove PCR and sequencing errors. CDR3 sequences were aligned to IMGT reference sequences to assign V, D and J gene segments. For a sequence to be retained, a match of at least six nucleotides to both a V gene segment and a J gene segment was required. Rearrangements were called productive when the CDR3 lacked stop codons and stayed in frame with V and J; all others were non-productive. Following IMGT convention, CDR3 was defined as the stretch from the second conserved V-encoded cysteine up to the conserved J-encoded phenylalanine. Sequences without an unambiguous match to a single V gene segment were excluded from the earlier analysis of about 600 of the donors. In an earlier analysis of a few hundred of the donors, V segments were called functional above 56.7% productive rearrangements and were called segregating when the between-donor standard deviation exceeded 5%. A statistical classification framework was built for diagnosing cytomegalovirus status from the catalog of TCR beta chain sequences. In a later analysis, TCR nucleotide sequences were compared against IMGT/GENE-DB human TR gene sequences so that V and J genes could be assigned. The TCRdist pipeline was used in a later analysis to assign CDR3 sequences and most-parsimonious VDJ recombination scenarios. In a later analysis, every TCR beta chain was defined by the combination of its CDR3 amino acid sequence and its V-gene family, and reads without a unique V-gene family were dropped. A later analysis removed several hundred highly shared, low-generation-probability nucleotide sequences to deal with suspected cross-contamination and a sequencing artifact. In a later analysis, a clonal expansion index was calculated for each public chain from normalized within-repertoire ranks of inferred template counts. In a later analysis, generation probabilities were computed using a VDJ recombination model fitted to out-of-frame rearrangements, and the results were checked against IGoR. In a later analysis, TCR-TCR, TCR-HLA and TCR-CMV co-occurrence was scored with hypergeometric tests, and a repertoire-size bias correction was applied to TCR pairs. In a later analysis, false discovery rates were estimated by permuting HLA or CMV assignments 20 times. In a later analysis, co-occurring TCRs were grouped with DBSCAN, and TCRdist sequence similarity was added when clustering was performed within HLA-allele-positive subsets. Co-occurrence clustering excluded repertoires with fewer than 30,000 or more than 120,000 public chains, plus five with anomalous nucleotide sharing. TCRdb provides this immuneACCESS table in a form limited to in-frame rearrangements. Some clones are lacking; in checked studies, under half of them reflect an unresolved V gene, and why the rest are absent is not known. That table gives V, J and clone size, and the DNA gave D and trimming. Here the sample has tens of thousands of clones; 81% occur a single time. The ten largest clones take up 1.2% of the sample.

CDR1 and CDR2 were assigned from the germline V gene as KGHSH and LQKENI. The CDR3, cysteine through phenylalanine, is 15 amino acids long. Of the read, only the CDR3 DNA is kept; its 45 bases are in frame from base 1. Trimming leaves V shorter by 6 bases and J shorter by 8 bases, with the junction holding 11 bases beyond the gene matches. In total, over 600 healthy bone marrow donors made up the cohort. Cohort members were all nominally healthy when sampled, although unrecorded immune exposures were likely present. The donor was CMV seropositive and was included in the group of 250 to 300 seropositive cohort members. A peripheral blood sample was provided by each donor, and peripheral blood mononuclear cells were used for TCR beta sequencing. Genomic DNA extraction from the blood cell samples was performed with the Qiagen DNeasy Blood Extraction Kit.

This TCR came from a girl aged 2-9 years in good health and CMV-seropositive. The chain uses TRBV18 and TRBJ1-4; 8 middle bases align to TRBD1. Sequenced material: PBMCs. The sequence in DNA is TGTGCCAGCTCCGGACAGGGTGGCTCATTGGAAAAACTGTTTTTT. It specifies CASSGQGGSLEKLFF.